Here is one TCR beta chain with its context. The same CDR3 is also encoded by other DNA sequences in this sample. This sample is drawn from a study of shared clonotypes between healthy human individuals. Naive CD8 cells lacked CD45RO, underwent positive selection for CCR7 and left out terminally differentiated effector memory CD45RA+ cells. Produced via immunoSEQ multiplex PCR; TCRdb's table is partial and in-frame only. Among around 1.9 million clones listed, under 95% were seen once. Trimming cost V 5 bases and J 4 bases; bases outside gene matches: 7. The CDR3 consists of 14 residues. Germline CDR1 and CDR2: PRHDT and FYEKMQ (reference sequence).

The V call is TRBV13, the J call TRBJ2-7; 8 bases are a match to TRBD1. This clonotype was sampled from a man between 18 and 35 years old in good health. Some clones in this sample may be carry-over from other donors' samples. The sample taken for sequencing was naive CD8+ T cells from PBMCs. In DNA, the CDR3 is TGTGCCAGCAGCCCAGGACAGGGTGCATACGAGCAGTACTTC. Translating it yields CASSPGQGAYEQYF.